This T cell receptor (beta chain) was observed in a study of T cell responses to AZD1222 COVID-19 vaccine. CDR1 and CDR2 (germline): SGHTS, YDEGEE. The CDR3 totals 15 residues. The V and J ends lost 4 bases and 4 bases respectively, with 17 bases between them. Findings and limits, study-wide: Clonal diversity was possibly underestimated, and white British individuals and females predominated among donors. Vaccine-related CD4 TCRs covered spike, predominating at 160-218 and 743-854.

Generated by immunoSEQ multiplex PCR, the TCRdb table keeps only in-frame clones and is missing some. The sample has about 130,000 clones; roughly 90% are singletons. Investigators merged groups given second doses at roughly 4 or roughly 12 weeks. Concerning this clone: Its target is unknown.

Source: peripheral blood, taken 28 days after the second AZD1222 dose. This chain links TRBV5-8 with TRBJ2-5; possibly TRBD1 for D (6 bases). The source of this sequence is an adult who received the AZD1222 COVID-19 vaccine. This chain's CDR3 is CASSKGKQGGETQYF. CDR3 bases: TGTGCCAGCAGCAAAGGGAAACAGGGTGGAGAGACCCAGTACTTC.